Below are 26 T cell receptor beta chains sequenced from a single sample in a study of T cells after posttransplantation cyclophosphamide. Methotrexate plus calcineurin inhibitor accompanied controls' myeloablative marrow transplants; sampling was 1 year later. The protocol was immunoSEQ multiplex PCR, while the TCRdb copy is restricted to in-frame clones and leaves out a portion. The sample yields roughly 15,000 clones, roughly 80% seen once. The material sequenced was PBMCs, taken 441 days after allogeneic stem cell transplant with calcineurin inhibitor and methotrexate. The receptors were sampled from a young adult male patient who received an allogeneic stem cell transplant from an unrelated donor, was CMV-positive, and had acute and chronic GVHD. Some of these T cells may belong to the graft donor.

This chain connects TRBV6-5 to TRBJ2-5; 7 bases map to TRBD1. The CDR3 runs 11 residues. From germline, CDR1 is MNHEY and CDR2 SVGAGI. V lost 6 bases and J lost 11; bases outside the gene matches: 6. The chain's CDR3 is CASSQDREQYF. Written as DNA, the CDR3 is TGTGCCAGCAGCCAAGACAGGGAGCAGTACTTC.

The chain recombines TRBV10-3 with TRBJ2-1, with 12 bases aligning to TRBD2. This CDR3 has 14 amino acids. CDR1 ENHRY and CDR2 SYGVKD come from the germline V gene. The junction had 4 bases not matched to a gene; V was cut back by 4 bases and J by 9 bases. The CDR3 DNA follows: TGTGCCATCAGTGGACTAGCGGGAGAGGGTGAGCAGTTCTTC. It yields the protein CAISGLAGEGEQFF.

This clone was detected a few times. The chain has TRBV19 and TRBJ1-2, with unresolved D. V lost 11 bases and J lost 7, with 17 bases in between. Germline CDR1 reads LNHDA; CDR2 reads SQIVND (reference sequence). The CDR3 has 12 amino acids. The CDR3 loop is CACFGAWSGYTF. CDR3 coding DNA: TGTGCCTGTTTTGGTGCGTGGTCTGGCTACACCTTC.

The chain has TRBV28 and TRBJ2-3; TRBD2 matches at 10 bases. V lost 7 bases and J lost 1; bases outside the gene matches: 11. The CDR3 is 17 residues long. Germline CDR1 and CDR2: MDHEN and SYDVKM. CDR3 sequence (DNA): TGTGCCAGCATCCCCCCGCTAGCGGGAGCTGGCACAGATACGCAGTATTTT. It codes for CASIPPLAGAGTDTQYF.

The rearrangement links TRBV7-3 to TRBJ2-1; 9 nucleotides match TRBD1. The germline V gene has CDR1 SGHTA and CDR2 FQGTGA. Trimming at V came to 4 bases and at J to 3 bases, leaving 13 bases not matched to a gene. This CDR3 is 18 amino acids long. Here the CDR3 reads CASSSNAGTGNLYNEQFF. The CDR3 DNA sequence: TGTGCCAGCAGCTCGAACGCCGGGACAGGGAACCTCTACAATGAGCAGTTCTTC.

The V gene is TRBV6-5, the J gene TRBJ2-7; D perhaps matches TRBD2 (7 bases). The germline V gene encodes CDR1 MNHEY and CDR2 SVGAGI. The ends were cut back, 0 bases at V and 5 bases at J, with 11 bases in the middle. There are 14 residues in the CDR3. The CDR3 nucleotides are TGTGCCAGCAGTTACTCATCGGGGGGCGACGAGCAGTACTTC. This codes for CASSYSSGGDEQYF.

Comment on this clone: Other nucleotide sequences in the sample specify the same CDR3. The chain carries TRBV13 and TRBJ2-2; TRBD2 matches at 13 bases. After removal of 5 bases from V and 7 bases from J, the junction contained 13 bases not matched to a gene. The CDR3 length is 18 residues. CDR1 and CDR2 from the germline V gene are PRHDT and FYEKMQ (reference sequence). The CDR3 loop reads CASSPPPTSGRIGGELFF. The CDR3 coding sequence is TGTGCCAGCAGCCCGCCGCCGACTAGCGGGAGGATCGGCGGGGAGCTGTTTTTT.

About this clone itself: At one end, the junction sequence differs from germline, possibly due to a read error. The rearrangement links TRBV9 to TRBJ2-1; D possibly corresponds to TRBD2 (6 bases). The CDR3 extends over 15 amino acids. Germline loops: CDR1 SGDLS, CDR2 YYNGEE. The CDR3 reads CASSVGSGTYSEQFF. In DNA, the CDR3 is TGTGCCAGCAGCGTAGGCTCCGGGACTTACAGTGAGCAGTTCTTC.

The J gene is TRBJ2-3, the V gene TRBV18, with 7 bases that match TRBD2. V lost 6 bases and J lost 8; bases outside the gene matches: 11. Germline V gives CDR1 KGHSH, CDR2 LQKENI. This CDR3 region has 14 residues. The CDR3 region has the DNA TGTGCCAGCTCGCCTGGACTAGAGAGCAGTACGCAGTATTTT. The encoded protein is CASSPGLESSTQYF.

The genes are TRBV12-5 and TRBJ2-2; D not resolved. Trimming pared 1 base from V and 1 base from J, leaving 13 bases between. The CDR3 consists of 17 residues. From germline, CDR1 is LGHNT and CDR2 FRNRAP. CDR3 in amino acids: CASGLAYLAENTGELFF. For the CDR3, the DNA is TGTGCTAGTGGTTTGGCGTACCTGGCGGAGAACACCGGGGAGCTGTTTTTT. Variable domain in full (rest from reference TRBV12-5 and TRBJ2-2): DARVTQTPRHKVTEMGQEVTMRCQPILGHNTVFWYRQTMMQGLELLAYFRNRAPLDDSGMPKDRFSAEMPDATLATLKIQPSEPRDSAVYFCASGLAYLAENTGELFFGEGSRLTVL.

The chain has TRBV7-2 and TRBJ2-2, with D possibly TRBD1 on 6 matching bases. CDR1 and CDR2 (germline): SGHTA, FQGNSA. The CDR3 sequence is 15 residues long. Trimming took 5 bases from V and 3 from J, leaving 13 bases between them. CDR3 sequence: CASSPSRGYTGELFF. The CDR3 nucleotides read TGTGCCAGCAGCCCGAGCAGGGGATACACCGGGGAGCTGTTTTTT.

The chain uses TRBV27 and TRBJ1-5; D perhaps matches TRBD1 (5 bases). The ends were cut back, 2 bases at V and 3 bases at J, with 11 bases in the middle. The germline CDR1 and CDR2 sequences are MNHEY and SMNVEV (reference sequence). The CDR3 spans 15 residues. The CDR3 sequence is CASSLGRGVNQPQHF. The CDR3 coding sequence is TGTGCCAGCAGTTTAGGGAGGGGAGTCAATCAGCCCCAGCATTTT.

V gene TRBV4-3 combines with J gene TRBJ2-7; TRBD2 aligns across 10 bases. Germline CDR1 reads LGHNA; CDR2 reads YSLEER. The CDR3 loop spans 15 amino acids. V lost 0 bases and J lost 4; bases outside the gene matches: 3. CDR3 amino acids: CASSQDASGSYEQYF. The CDR3 nucleotides are TGCGCCAGCAGCCAAGATGCTAGCGGGAGTTACGAGCAGTACTTC.

The genes are TRBV10-3 and TRBJ2-3, with TRBD1 matching 9 bases. The CDR3 spans 14 residues. V lost 6 bases to trimming and J lost 3 bases; unmatched junction nucleotides: 4. In germline, CDR1 is ENHRY, CDR2 SYGVKD. The CDR3 DNA sequence: TGTGCCATCAGAAGGGACAGGGAAACAGATACGCAGTATTTT. Translated: CAIRRDRETDTQYF.

The J gene is TRBJ2-4, the V gene TRBV18; a possible D gene is TRBD1 (5 bases). The V end lost 2 bases, the J end lost 6 bases, and 14 bases lay between the germline ends. Germline assignment: CDR1 KGHSH and CDR2 LQKENI. The CDR3 totals 15 residues. This chain's CDR3 is CASSPRARETNIQYF. CDR3 in DNA: TGTGCCAGCTCACCAAGGGCCAGGGAAACAAACATTCAGTACTTC.

This clone was detected once. V is TRBV5-4 and J is TRBJ2-2, with TRBD2 matching 10 bases. The CDR3 has 15 residues. After removal of 3 bases from V and 6 bases from J, the junction contained 5 bases not matched to a gene. Germline loops: CDR1 SGHNT, CDR2 YYREEE (reference sequence). CDR3 nucleotides: TGTGCCAGCAGCTACGGGACTAGCGTTGCCGGGGAGCTGTTTTTT. It is translated as CASSYGTSVAGELFF. The whole variable domain, remainder taken from reference TRBV5-4 and TRBJ2-2, is ETGVTQSPTHLIKTRGQQVTLRCSSQSGHNTVSWYQQALGQGPQFIFQYYREEENGRGNFPPRFSGLQFPNYSSELNVNALELDDSALYLCASSYGTSVAGELFFGEGSRLTVL.

V gene TRBV6-6 combines with J gene TRBJ2-2; possibly TRBD2 for D (6 bases). This CDR3 has 16 amino acids. Trimming took off 4 bases at V and 1 base at J, with 13 bases between the two ends. Germline V gives CDR1 MNHNY, CDR2 SVGAGI (reference sequence). In DNA form, the CDR3 reads TGTGCCAGCAGTTTCCCTATGGGGGGGAACACCGGGGAGCTGTTTTTT. Its translation: CASSFPMGGNTGELFF.

This chain joins TRBV4-1 and TRBJ1-2, with a weak D call TRBD1 (6 bases). V lost 4 bases to trimming and J lost 0 bases, with 15 bases between them. The CDR3 covers 16 residues. Germline CDR1 MGHRA, CDR2 YSYEKL. The CDR3 coding sequence is TGCGCCAGCAGCCCGTTGCGGGGGCTCGCTAACTATGGCTACACCTTC. Protein: CASSPLRGLANYGYTF.

This rearrangement joins TRBV4-1 to TRBJ1-5, with 10 bases lining up with TRBD1. Losses at the gene ends were 0 bases for V and 1 base for J; bases not matched to a gene: 12. The CDR3 consists of 20 residues. Looked up from germline, CDR1 is MGHRA and CDR2 is YSYEKL. In DNA form, the CDR3 reads TGCGCCAGCAGCCAAGATCTTGGGGGACAGGGGATCGGGAGCAATCAGCCCCAGCATTTT. As protein: CASSQDLGGQGIGSNQPQHF.

The J gene is TRBJ2-7, the V gene TRBV9; 9 bases map to TRBD2. J was trimmed by 4 bases and V by 3 bases; bases with no gene match: 8. The CDR3 is made up of 15 amino acids. CDR1 SGDLS and CDR2 YYNGEE come from the germline V gene. DNA for the CDR3: TGTGCCAGCAGCGATCTAGCGGGAAAGAGGTACGAGCAGTACTTC. Encoded protein: CASSDLAGKRYEQYF.

The DNA of the CDR3 is TGTGCCAGCAGCCCTCGACAGGGAGGGAACACTGAAGCTTTCTTT. Translated, it gives CASSPRQGGNTEAFF. The V call is TRBV7-3, the J call TRBJ1-1; TRBD1 agrees at 7 bases. Trimming took 5 bases from V and 1 from J; bases not matched to a gene: 7. The CDR3 spans 15 residues. Germline V gives CDR1 SGHTA, CDR2 FQGTGA.

The chain uses TRBV9 and TRBJ2-5, with 7 bases that match TRBD2. The V gene's germline CDR1 is SGDLS and CDR2 YYNGEE. This CDR3 is built from 15 residues. J was trimmed by 5 bases and V by 0 bases; bases with no gene match: 7. The DNA of the CDR3 is TGTGCCAGCAGCGTAGGACTAGCCGACCGGGAGACCCAGTACTTC. This sequence encodes CASSVGLADRETQYF.

The genes are TRBV4-3 and TRBJ1-1, with a weak D call TRBD1 (5 bases). Germline-derived CDR1 and CDR2 are LGHNA and YSLEER. The V and J ends lost 0 bases and 1 base respectively, with 9 bases between them. There are 15 residues in the CDR3. In DNA form, the CDR3 reads TGCGCCAGCAGCCAAGACAGGGTACGGAACACTGAAGCTTTCTTT. Its protein is CASSQDRVRNTEAFF.

This sequence joins TRBV19 and TRBJ2-1, with TRBD2 identical over 9 bases. The germline V gene has CDR1 LNHDA and CDR2 SQIVND (reference sequence). This CDR3 has 15 amino acids. V was pared by 5 bases and J by 5 bases, with 7 bases of the junction left unmatched. The CDR3 region has the DNA TGTGCCAGTAGTCGGGCGGGGGGGGTTAACAATGAGCAGTTCTTC. Translating it yields CASSRAGGVNNEQFF.

CDR3 sequence (DNA): TGCGCCAGCAGCTGGGGAGCGGGAGACGTGAACGAGCAGTACTTC. Its translation: CASSWGAGDVNEQYF. The chain has TRBV5-1 and TRBJ2-7; 8 bases map to TRBD2. Germline CDR1 and CDR2: SGHRS and YFSETQ. The J segment lost 5 bases and the V segment lost 3 bases, leaving 10 bases of the junction unmatched. The CDR3 runs to 15 residues.

CDR3 DNA: TGTGCCAGCAGCTTAGACGGGAGGGCCTTAAATGAGCAGTTCTTC. It is translated as CASSLDGRALNEQFF. V usage is TRBV7-2 and J usage is TRBJ2-1, with 8 positions matching TRBD2. CDR3 length: 15 amino acids. The germline V gene has CDR1 SGHTA and CDR2 FQGNSA. Trimming took 1 base from V and 7 from J; bases not matched to a gene: 6.